This T cell receptor (beta chain) is drawn from a study of STAT5B mutations in CD4+ large granular lymphocyte leukemia. Study-level results: Without putative leukemic clones, patient CD4-sorted repertoires remained more clonal than healthy CD4+ repertoires. Top patient clones used TRBV06 genes more often: 8/27 versus 2/35 in controls. About 25% of private leukemic clonotypes occurred rarely in other patients' non-leukemic repertoires.

In the authors' workflow: The detection floor for productive clonotype frequency was 2.59 x 10-5. Clones were sequenced by immunoSEQ multiplex PCR, and TCRdb holds only the in-frame ones, with some missing. The DNA gave D and trimming, while V, J and clone size come from that table. The repertoire consists of approximately 31,000 clones, with roughly 72% occurring once and the leading ten covering 2%. This CDR3 comprises 15 residues. The germline CDR1 and CDR2 sequences are MNHNS and SASEGT. Trimming stripped 5 bases from V and 10 bases from J, with 18 bases between. Regarding this clone: Antigen unknown.

The sequenced material came from CD4+ T cells from blood buffy coats. The chain is built from TRBV6-1 and TRBJ1-6; D is unclear. The TCR originated in a human donor in good health. In DNA, the CDR3 is TGTGCCAGCAGTCTTGAAGTTGCCGGAGGGTCACCCCTCCACTTT. Residues: CASSLEVAGGSPLHF.